These 27 T cell receptor beta chains were sequenced from one sample in a study of cytotoxic CD8 clonotypes in ibrutinib-treated CLL. Here immunoSEQ multiplex PCR was the method, and the copy in TCRdb shows in-frame clones only, minus some. This sample has 55,000 to 80,000 clones; about nine tenths occur once, and the top ten carry 3% to 3.5%. The sample was PBMCs, taken after 12 months of ibrutinib treatment. These receptor sequences come from a human donor with chronic lymphocytic leukemia.

This clone turned up a few times. The gene calls are TRBV19 and TRBJ1-5, with 9 positions matching TRBD1. CDR3 length: 17 amino acids. V was pared by 6 bases and J by 3 bases, with 12 bases of the junction left unmatched. Germline V CDR1 and CDR2: LNHDA, SQIVND (reference sequence). In DNA form, the CDR3 reads TGTGCCAGTAGCCTAAACCGGGACAGGGCTAACAATCAGCCCCAGCATTTT. It translates to CASSLNRDRANNQPQHF.

This clone is a singleton in its sample. The rearrangement links TRBV7-6 to TRBJ2-5, with 7 bases aligning to TRBD2. The CDR3 runs 15 residues. CDR1 is SGHVS and CDR2 is FNYEAQ in the germline V gene. V was pared by 5 bases and J by 5 bases, with 11 bases of the junction left unmatched. The CDR3 region is CASSGRPGGRETQYF. CDR3 in DNA: TGTGCCAGCAGCGGACGCCCCGGGGGGAGGGAGACCCAGTACTTC.

The chain recombines TRBV5-1 with TRBJ1-1; weak D call: TRBD1 (6 bases). CDR3 length: 12 amino acids. CDR1 and CDR2 (germline): SGHRS, YFSETQ. Between the trimmed V and J ends, which lost 5 bases and 8 bases, there was a span of 13 bases. The DNA for the CDR3 is TGCGCCAGCAGGCGGGACAACGTCGAAGCTTTCTTT. Amino acid sequence: CASRRDNVEAFF.

Details on this clone: At one of its ends the junction is not consistent with the germline gene, which may arise from a read error. This chain connects TRBV7-7 to TRBJ1-1; D is unclear. Germline assignment: CDR1 SSHAT and CDR2 FNYEAQ (reference sequence). The CDR3 spans 14 residues. The CDR3 region is CASSPPGSNTEAFF. The CDR3 bases are TGTGCTAGCAGCCCCCCGGGTTCGAACACTGAAGCTTTCTTT.

The CDR3 loop is CAWGRDYLTYEQYF. DNA of the CDR3: TGTGCCTGGGGACGGGACTACCTGACCTACGAGCAGTACTTC. The chain recombines TRBV30 with TRBJ2-7; 7 positions match TRBD2. J lost 2 bases, V lost 5 bases, and 9 bases had no gene match. The CDR3 extends over 14 amino acids. Germline assignment: CDR1 GTSNPN and CDR2 SVGIG (reference sequence).

This rearrangement joins TRBV9 to TRBJ2-7, with 11 nucleotides matching TRBD2. CDR3 length equals 16 residues. J gave up 3 bases and V 4 bases, and 9 bases lay outside the gene matches. Germline CDR1 is SGDLS and CDR2 is YYNGEE. The CDR3 sequence is CASSPRLAGGLYEQYF. The CDR3 DNA is TGTGCCAGCAGCCCGCGGCTAGCGGGAGGTCTCTACGAGCAGTACTTC.

The genes are TRBV7-2 and TRBJ2-3; D gene ambiguous. Per germline, CDR1 SGHTA and CDR2 FQGNSA. V lost 1 base, J lost 5 bases, and 13 bases lay in between. The CDR3 is 15 amino acids. CDR3 in amino acids: CASSLGRIEIDTQYF. CDR3 coding DNA: TGTGCCAGCAGCTTAGGAAGGATTGAGATAGATACGCAGTATTTT. The variable domain in full, with the rest retrieved from reference TRBV7-2 and TRBJ2-3, is GAGVSQSPSNKVTEKGKDVELRCDPISGHTALYWYRQSLGQGLEFLIYFQGNSAPDKSGLPSDRFSAERTGGSVSTLTIQRTQQEDSAVYLCASSLGRIEIDTQYFGPGTRLTVL.

The chain recombines TRBV7-8 with TRBJ2-6, with 7 bases identical to TRBD1. V shed 5 bases and J 2 bases; nucleotides not matched to a gene: 3. CDR3 length: 15 amino acids. CDR1 is SGHVS and CDR2 is FQNEAQ in the germline V gene. The CDR3 nucleotides read TGTGCCAGCAGCCAAACAGGGGCTGGGGCCAACGTCCTGACTTTC. Translated: CASSQTGAGANVLTF.

Of note for this clone: One end of the junction fails to match germline, which may point to a read error. J is TRBJ2-7 and V is TRBV5-4, with 9 nucleotides matching TRBD2. CDR1 and CDR2 (germline): SGHNT, YYREEE (reference sequence). This CDR3 has 12 amino acids. The CDR3 DNA follows: TGTGCCAGCAGCTGGTTAGCGGGAGCCCTAGACTTC. Residues: CASSWLAGALDF.

This chain joins TRBV6-6 and TRBJ2-7; 10 bases line up with TRBD1. Unmatched junction bases numbered 8, after V lost 7 bases and J lost 5 bases. Germline CDR1 reads MNHNY; CDR2 reads SVGAGI (reference sequence). This CDR3 contains 14 residues. CDR3 in DNA: TGTGCCAGCAAAGACAGGGGGCTGGTGGACGAGCAGTACTTC. Its translation is CASKDRGLVDEQYF.

The chain carries TRBV12-1 and TRBJ2-7; the table names TRBD1, a call not compared with the DNA. TRBV12-1 is reported as a pseudogene. The CDR3 is 15 residues long. The CDR3 sequence is CASSFAIVRGLEQYF. Here the CDR3 DNA reads TGTGCCAGCAGCTTTGCCATTGTCAGGGGGCTCGAGCAGTACTTC.

This chain links TRBV2 with TRBJ2-2, with 9 bases identical to TRBD1. This CDR3 comprises 15 residues. V gave up 10 bases and J gave up 3 bases; unmatched junction bases: 9. CDR1 SNHLY and CDR2 FYNNEI come from the germline V gene. CDR3 protein: CATQGQGFDTGELFF. As DNA, the CDR3 is TGTGCCACACAGGGACAGGGCTTCGACACCGGGGAGCTGTTTTTT. Supplemented by reference TRBV2 and TRBJ2-2, the full variable domain reads EPEVTQTPSHQVTQMGQEVILRCVPISNHLYFYWYRQILGQKVEFLVSFYNNEISEKSEIFDDQFSVERPDGSNFTLKIRSTKLEDSAMYFCATQGQGFDTGELFFGEGSRLTVL.

CDR3 in DNA: TGTGCCAGCAGCGTAGTTGCCGCGGGTCTCTATGGCTACACCTTC. Translation: CASSVVAAGLYGYTF. The V and J genes are TRBV9 and TRBJ1-2; D is unclear. Between the trimmed V and J ends, which lost 0 bases and 4 bases, there was a span of 13 bases. There are 15 residues in the CDR3. Germline V gives CDR1 SGDLS, CDR2 YYNGEE.

The chain carries TRBV11-2 and TRBJ2-2, with 8 bases lining up with TRBD2. After removal of 9 bases from V and 4 bases from J, the junction contained 7 bases not matched to a gene. CDR3 size: 14 residues. Germline V gene lookup returns CDR1 SGHAT and CDR2 FQNNGV. As DNA, the CDR3 is TGTGCCAGTGTTAGCGGGAAAGGCACCGGGGAGCTGTTTTTT. Translated, it gives CASVSGKGTGELFF.

The chain carries TRBV19 and TRBJ2-1; 10 nucleotides align to TRBD2. The CDR3 spans 15 residues. Germline values: CDR1 LNHDA, CDR2 SQIVND (reference sequence). J was trimmed by 7 bases and V by 1 base; bases with no gene match: 4. The CDR3 loop is CASSIGTSGKNEQFF. CDR3 DNA sequence: TGTGCCAGTAGTATAGGGACTAGCGGAAAGAATGAGCAGTTCTTC.

The chain employs TRBV2 and TRBJ1-2; no reliable D call. Germline V CDR1 and CDR2: SNHLY, FYNNEI. Trimming cost V 5 bases and J 2 bases, with 9 bases left between them. This CDR3 has 13 amino acids. The CDR3 loop is CASSYKENYGYTF. The CDR3 region has the DNA TGTGCCAGCAGTTACAAGGAGAACTATGGCTACACCTTC.

Note on this clone: The same CDR3 is also encoded by other DNA sequences in this sample. This chain uses TRBV15 with TRBJ2-1, with 10 bases matching TRBD1. From germline, CDR1 is LNHNV and CDR2 YYDKDF (reference sequence). The CDR3 covers 16 residues. V lost 0 bases and J lost 3; bases outside the gene matches: 2. The CDR3 reads CATSREGTGVYNEQFF. The CDR3 DNA sequence: TGTGCCACCAGCAGAGAGGGGACAGGGGTCTACAATGAGCAGTTCTTC.

The V gene is TRBV7-6, the J gene TRBJ1-5, with 8 bases identical to TRBD1. This CDR3 has 14 residues. Germline CDR1 and CDR2: SGHVS and FNYEAQ. V trimming: 5 bases; J trimming: 4 bases; junction bases outside the gene matches: 4. The CDR3 here is CASSKTGGNQPQHF. As DNA, the CDR3 is TGTGCCAGCAGCAAAACAGGGGGGAATCAGCCCCAGCATTTT.

This chain links TRBV4-1 with TRBJ2-1; D is ambiguous. This CDR3 is 14 amino acids long. Germline V gives CDR1 MGHRA, CDR2 YSYEKL. V gave up 0 bases and J gave up 6 bases, with 9 bases separating them. DNA for the CDR3: TGCGCCAGCAGCCAAGACGGGCTCACCAATGAGCAGTTCTTC. The encoded protein is CASSQDGLTNEQFF.

This chain links TRBV7-2 with TRBJ2-1, with 11 bases lining up with TRBD2. The CDR3 is 16 amino acids. Germline CDR1 and CDR2: SGHTA and FQGNSA. The junction had 11 bases not matched to a gene; V was cut back by 6 bases and J by 7 bases. CDR3 nucleotides: TGTGCCAGCAGGTACCCCGGGACTAGCGGAGCTAATGAGCAGTTCTTC. Its translation: CASRYPGTSGANEQFF.

This sequence joins TRBV7-2 and TRBJ2-1; 7 bases agree with TRBD2. Germline V gene sequence: CDR1 SGHTA, CDR2 FQGNSA. The CDR3 spans 15 residues. The trim removed 3 bases at V and 5 bases at J, leaving 7 bases unmatched. The CDR3 spells CASSFSGLRDNEQFF. CDR3 nucleotide sequence: TGTGCCAGCAGCTTTAGCGGGCTTAGGGACAATGAGCAGTTCTTC.

The chain uses TRBV6-5 and TRBJ1-1; maybe TRBD1 (6 bases). The ends were cut back, 7 bases at V and 1 base at J, with 13 bases in the middle. The germline CDR1 and CDR2 sequences are MNHEY and SVGAGI. This CDR3 contains 14 residues. CDR3 coding DNA: TGTGCCAGCACCAAGGGGGGCCGGAACACTGAAGCTTTCTTT. It specifies CASTKGGRNTEAFF.

The chain uses TRBV7-3 and TRBJ2-1, with 8 bases fitting TRBD1. CDR1 SGHTA and CDR2 FQGTGA come from the germline V gene. This CDR3 spans 12 amino acids. V was clipped by 2 bases and J by 11 bases; unmatched bases: 2. The CDR3 reads CASSLSRGQQFF. In DNA, the CDR3 is TGTGCCAGCAGCTTATCCAGGGGGCAGCAGTTCTTC.

V usage is TRBV6-1 and J usage is TRBJ1-5; 9 bases line up with TRBD1. With V trimmed by 5 bases and J by 7 bases, 6 bases remained unmatched. CDR1 and CDR2 (germline): MNHNS, SASEGT. This CDR3 comprises 14 residues. The CDR3 is CASSSDRGLQPQHF. DNA for the CDR3: TGTGCCAGCAGTTCGGACAGGGGACTACAGCCCCAGCATTTT.

The rearrangement joins TRBV6-6 to TRBJ1-1; D is perhaps TRBD1 (5 bases). The CDR3 extends over 14 amino acids. The germline gives CDR1 MNHNY, CDR2 SVGAGI (reference sequence). Deletions cut 6 bases from V and 6 bases from J, with 17 bases between. CDR3 loop: CASRRGTSPAEAFF. The DNA for the CDR3 is TGTGCCAGCAGACGTGGGACCTCACCCGCTGAAGCTTTCTTT.

This chain links TRBV2 with TRBJ2-7, with D maybe TRBD1 (6 bases). The CDR3 covers 19 residues. Deletions cut 3 bases from V and 2 bases from J, with 26 bases between. CDR1 SNHLY and CDR2 FYNNEI come from the germline V gene. The CDR3 loop is CASSETIRRGSKTPYEQYF. The CDR3 DNA sequence: TGTGCCAGCAGTGAGACAATACGCAGGGGTTCCAAAACCCCCTACGAGCAGTACTTC.

The chain uses TRBV7-2 and TRBJ2-5; unclear D gene. Trimming removed 5 bases from V and 4 bases from J, with 20 bases in between. There are 16 residues in the CDR3. Germline values: CDR1 SGHTA, CDR2 FQGNSA. CDR3 coding DNA: TGTGCCAGCAGCCAAACTTCTTTGGGGTACGGAGAGACCCAGTACTTC. Its protein product is CASSQTSLGYGETQYF.